Listed here are 27 T cell receptor beta chains from one sample, sequenced in a study of T-cell memory formation after mild COVID-19. TCRdb re-analysed the 5' RACE reads in MiXCR, keeping a single row per CDR3 protein. The data show about 430,000 distinct CDR3 sequences, roughly 18% seen once. Sequencing used PBMCs or a T cell subset sorted from them (not recorded which). The origin of the receptors is a man aged 18 to 29 who had mild COVID-19 (a few samples of this study predate the infection). Cell type and time point are not known.

This clonotype was seen a few times. CDR3 region: CATSDYRTAYGYTF. Here the CDR3 DNA reads TGTGCCACCAGTGATTACCGGACAGCCTATGGCTACACCTTC. This chain links TRBV24-1 with TRBJ1-2, with D tentatively TRBD1 (6 bases). The CDR3 sequence is 14 residues long. Trimming left V 2 bases short and J 4 bases short, with 10 bases between. CDR1 is KGHDR, CDR2 SFDVKD, per germline.

This clonotype was seen at least ten times. The chain has TRBV7-9 and TRBJ2-2; a weak D match, TRBD1 (5 bases). V dropped 4 bases and J dropped 6 bases, with 12 bases sitting between them. Germline CDR1 reads SEHNR; CDR2 reads FQNEAQ (reference sequence). The CDR3 is 14 residues long. The CDR3 DNA is TGTGCCAGCAGCTCCCAGGGCGGACCCGGGGAGCTGTTTTTT. As protein: CASSSQGGPGELFF.

This clonotype came up once. The chain uses TRBV20-1 and TRBJ2-7; no clear D gene. Trimming took off 2 bases at V and 4 bases at J, with 12 bases between the two ends. The length of the CDR3 is 13 residues. Per germline, CDR1 DFQATT and CDR2 SNEGSKA (reference sequence). As DNA, the CDR3 is TGCAGTGCTAGAAGCCCTAGTCCTTACGAGCAGTACGTC. Residues: CSARSPSPYEQYV.

This clonotype was seen only a few times. The chain is built from TRBV20-1 and TRBJ2-5; 12 bases fit TRBD2. CDR3 size: 16 residues. Germline values: CDR1 DFQATT, CDR2 SNEGSKA (reference sequence). After removal of 0 bases from V and 3 bases from J, the junction contained 5 bases not matched to a gene. The CDR3 coding sequence is TGCAGTGCTAGAGAGACTAGCGGGGGCCTTGAAGAGACCCAGTACTTC. Translating gives CSARETSGGLEETQYF.

The chain links TRBV7-9 to TRBJ1-2, with D maybe TRBD1 (6 bases). The CDR3 totals 14 residues. Trimming pared 8 bases from V and 1 base from J, leaving 14 bases between. Germline V lookup: CDR1 SEHNR, CDR2 FQNEAQ (reference sequence). The CDR3 reads CASYPSGVNYGYTF. CDR3 nucleotide sequence: TGTGCCAGCTATCCTTCAGGGGTTAACTATGGCTACACCTTC.

This clonotype was seen at least ten times. The junction differs from germline at one of its ends, possibly a read error. CDR3 loop: CASSRDRNTGELFF. The CDR3 nucleotides are TGTGCCAGCAGCCGCGACAGAAACACCGGGGAGCTGTTTTTT. The rearrangement links TRBV5-1 to TRBJ2-2; D may be TRBD1 (5 bases). The germline CDR1 and CDR2 sequences are SGHRS and YFSETQ. The CDR3 sequence is 14 residues long.

The CDR3 loop reads CSARAAVDASSYEQYV. For the CDR3, the DNA is TGCAGTGCTAGAGCTGCCGTTGACGCTAGCTCCTACGAGCAGTACGTC. This chain uses TRBV20-1 with TRBJ2-7; no definite D call. The CDR3 is 16 amino acids. CDR1 is DFQATT and CDR2 is SNEGSKA in the germline V gene (reference sequence). V was cut by 1 base and J by 0 bases, with 16 bases left in between.

The rearrangement uses TRBV25-1 and TRBJ1-4; a possible D gene is TRBD1 (6 bases). The germline V gene has CDR1 MGHDK and CDR2 SYGVNS. CDR3 length: 14 residues. V was pared by 6 bases and J by 8 bases, with 16 bases between. The CDR3: CASSETGDKEKLFF. CDR3 DNA sequence: TGTGCCAGCAGCGAGACAGGCGATAAAGAAAAACTGTTTTTT.

The J gene is TRBJ1-2, the V gene TRBV28; 7 positions agree with TRBD1. This CDR3 is 16 amino acids long. J lost 4 bases, V lost 8 bases, and 16 bases had no gene match. Germline V gene sequence: CDR1 MDHEN, CDR2 SYDVKM. This CDR3 reads CASRGTAKGAGYGYTF. DNA for the CDR3: TGTGCCAGCCGGGGGACCGCTAAGGGGGCAGGCTATGGCTACACCTTC.

Of note for this clonotype: A read error may explain this, as a much larger clone is one base away. This chain links TRBV7-2 with TRBJ1-1; weak D call: TRBD1 (5 bases). CDR1 SGHTA and CDR2 FQGNSA come from the germline V gene. This CDR3 comprises 12 residues. The V and J ends lost 4 bases and 4 bases respectively, with 7 bases between them. CDR3 region: CASSSGFTEAFF. DNA of the CDR3: TGTGCCAGCAGCTCAGGGTTCACTGAAGCTTTCTTT.

The table lists this clonotype with a few counts. This chain links TRBV7-3 with TRBJ2-3, with no clear D. Between the trimmed V and J ends, which lost 5 bases and 6 bases, there was a span of 12 bases. Germline V gives CDR1 SGHTA, CDR2 FQGTGA. The CDR3 runs to 13 residues. CDR3 region: CASSISPVDTQYF. CDR3 in DNA: TGTGCCAGCAGCATCTCCCCGGTGGATACGCAGTATTTT.

This sequence joins TRBV5-1 and TRBJ2-1; the match to TRBD2 covers 11 bases. Germline values: CDR1 SGHRS, CDR2 YFSETQ. The CDR3 totals 15 residues. J was trimmed by 9 bases and V by 1 base; bases with no gene match: 6. The CDR3 bases are TGCGCCAGCAGCTTGCCTAGCGGGGGGCGTGGTGAGCAGTTCTTC. This codes for CASSLPSGGRGEQFF.

This rearrangement joins TRBV10-3 to TRBJ1-2; 8 bases are shared with TRBD1. Per germline, CDR1 ENHRY and CDR2 SYGVKD. V was pared by 0 bases and J by 2 bases, with 5 bases of the junction left unmatched. The CDR3 length is 16 residues. The CDR3 region is CAISESGQGANYGYTF. The DNA of the CDR3 is TGTGCCATCAGTGAGTCTGGGCAGGGGGCGAACTATGGCTACACCTTC.

The chain combines TRBV10-3 with TRBJ2-5; 8 positions match TRBD2. V lost 0 bases to trimming and J lost 4 bases; unmatched junction nucleotides: 28. The CDR3 extends over 23 amino acids. Germline V gives CDR1 ENHRY, CDR2 SYGVKD. CDR3 amino acids: CAISESRGASFGGPEGRRETQYF. CDR3 DNA: TGTGCCATCAGTGAGTCGCGGGGGGCCTCGTTTGGGGGTCCCGAAGGAAGGCGAGAGACCCAGTACTTC.

This clonotype showed up just a few times. This chain uses TRBV12-3 or TRBV12-4 with TRBJ2-7; 9 bases map to TRBD1. This CDR3 contains 14 residues. J lost 0 bases, V lost 7 bases, and 4 bases had no gene match. Written as DNA, the CDR3 is TGTGCCAGCACCGGGACAGGGAGCTCCTACGAGCAGTACTTC. This translates into CASTGTGSSYEQYF.

V gene TRBV4-3 combines with J gene TRBJ2-1; D is unresolved. Germline V gene data show CDR1 as LGHNA and CDR2 as YSLEER. V shed 4 bases and J shed 7 bases, with 14 bases lying between them. The CDR3 is made up of 14 amino acids. CDR3 nucleotide sequence: TGCGCCAGCAGCCTTGAGGCAAGGGTGAATGAGCAGTTCTTC. Residues: CASSLEARVNEQFF.

This chain uses TRBV4-3 with TRBJ1-4; no reliable D call. Trimming stripped 0 bases from V and 0 bases from J, with 8 bases between. The length of the CDR3 is 16 residues. From germline, CDR1 is LGHNA and CDR2 YSLEER. CDR3 sequence (DNA): TGCGCCAGCAGCCAAGAGGGAGAACCAACTAATGAAAAACTGTTTTTT. Translating gives CASSQEGEPTNEKLFF.

This clonotype was observed a handful of times. This chain uses TRBV5-5 with TRBJ2-7, with 8 nucleotides matching TRBD1. V trimming: 4 bases; J trimming: 6 bases; junction bases outside the gene matches: 9. The CDR3 is 14 residues long. CDR1 and CDR2 from the germline V gene are SGHKS and YYEKEE (reference sequence). CDR3 in amino acids: CASSTWTGSVEQYF. The CDR3 DNA reads as TGTGCCAGCAGCACATGGACAGGGTCGGTCGAGCAGTACTTC. Complete variable domain (other parts from reference TRBV5-5 and TRBJ2-7): DAGVTQSPTHLIKTRGQQVTLRCSPISGHKSVSWYQQVLGQGPQFIFQYYEKEERGRGNFPDRFSARQFPNYSSELNVNALLLGDSALYLCASSTWTGSVEQYFGPGTRLTVT.

This clonotype was seen only a few times. The V gene is TRBV2, the J gene TRBJ2-1; 8 nucleotides match TRBD2. This CDR3 spans 14 amino acids. J was trimmed by 4 bases and V by 7 bases; bases with no gene match: 6. Germline-derived CDR1 and CDR2 are SNHLY and FYNNEI. The CDR3 coding sequence is TGTGCCAGCATTGCGGGGGGCCAATACAATGAGCAGTTCTTC. Encoded protein: CASIAGGQYNEQFF. Full variable domain (missing parts from reference TRBV2 and TRBJ2-1): EPEVTQTPSHQVTQMGQEVILRCVPISNHLYFYWYRQILGQKVEFLVSFYNNEISEKSEIFDDQFSVERPDGSNFTLKIRSTKLEDSAMYFCASIAGGQYNEQFFGPGTRLTVL.

This chain joins TRBV7-8 and TRBJ2-5; 9 bases align to TRBD1. Germline lookup yields CDR1 SGHVS and CDR2 FQNEAQ. Germline trimming cut 3 bases from V and 4 bases from J; bases unmatched to any gene: 6. The CDR3 covers 15 residues. The CDR3 nucleotides are TGTGCCAGCAGCTTGGTGAGGACAGGGGTAGAGACCCAGTACTTC. It translates to CASSLVRTGVETQYF.

This clonotype was detected only a few times. This sequence joins TRBV7-2 and TRBJ1-3; a weak D match, TRBD1 (5 bases). Germline assignment: CDR1 SGHTA and CDR2 FQGNSA. The CDR3 sequence is 17 residues long. Deletions cut 3 bases from V and 0 bases from J, with 15 bases between. CDR3 protein: CASSFAGTAFSGNTIYF. CDR3 sequence (DNA): TGTGCCAGCAGCTTTGCGGGGACCGCTTTCTCTGGAAACACCATATATTTT.

The chain carries TRBV29-1 and TRBJ2-5; 8 bases are a match to TRBD1. In germline, CDR1 is SQVTM, CDR2 ANQGSEA. This CDR3 has 14 amino acids. V was pared by 6 bases and J by 2 bases, with 8 bases of the junction left unmatched. The CDR3 coding sequence is TGCAGCGTAGGTGACAGGGGTGATCAAGAGACCCAGTACTTC. Protein: CSVGDRGDQETQYF.

The chain links TRBV2 to TRBJ2-5; tentatively, D is TRBD1 (6 bases). Germline-derived CDR1 and CDR2 are SNHLY and FYNNEI. This CDR3 has 12 residues. The V end lost 11 bases, the J end lost 5 bases, and 15 bases lay between the germline ends. CDR3: CAWGQWVETQYF. DNA for the CDR3: TGTGCCTGGGGGCAATGGGTGGAGACCCAGTACTTC.

This clonotype was counted between two and nine times. The chain employs TRBV4-2 and TRBJ2-3; TRBD2 matches 9 bases. The CDR3 is made up of 17 amino acids. CDR1 and CDR2 (germline): LGHNA, YNFKEQ. Trimming took 2 bases from V and 5 from J; bases not matched to a gene: 11. CDR3 sequence (DNA): TGTGCCAGCAGCCAAAACCCGACTAGCGGAGGGGAAGATACGCAGTATTTT. Protein sequence: CASSQNPTSGGEDTQYF.

About this clonotype: At one end, the junction sequence differs from germline, possibly due to a read error. This chain joins TRBV20-1 and TRBJ2-1; perhaps D is TRBD1 or TRBD2 (5 bases each). Looked up from germline, CDR1 is DFQATT and CDR2 is SNEGSKA (reference sequence). This CDR3 has 15 residues. CDR3 coding DNA: TGCAGTGCTTACGAAAGGGGAGTTGGCTACAATGATCAGTTCTTC. Amino acids: CSAYERGVGYNDQFF.

This clonotype was counted many times. This chain uses TRBV3-1 with TRBJ2-7; TRBD2 matches at 8 bases. Germline-derived CDR1 and CDR2 are LGHDT and YNNKEL (reference sequence). The CDR3 runs to 16 residues. Trimming cost V 1 base and J 6 bases; bases outside gene matches: 11. The CDR3 sequence: CASSQGIAGLAGEQYF. CDR3 in DNA: TGTGCCAGCAGCCAAGGGATAGCGGGCCTAGCGGGCGAGCAGTACTTC.

This chain connects TRBV12-3 or TRBV12-4 to TRBJ2-5; perhaps TRBD1 as D (6 bases). The CDR3 runs to 13 residues. Between the trimmed V and J ends, which lost 6 bases and 3 bases, there was a span of 11 bases. The CDR3 coding sequence is TGTGCCAGCAGGGGGTGGACAGAAGAGACCCAGTACTTC. Translated: CASRGWTEETQYF.